This T cell receptor (beta chain) was identified during a study of blood T cell repertoires in COVID-19 (dated by TCRdb to the early 2020s). Looking at the study overall: Samples from collaborators originated in the United States, Italy and Spain and spanned both the acute and convalescent phases of COVID-19. Where HLA class I and class II types were available, the types were taken from metadata supplied by the sample provider, not from assay-based typing. Subjects who had been exposed to COVID-19, were actively infected with it, or had recovered from it provided the deeply sampled blood TCRbeta repertoires that made up the dataset. The material from the prospective study consisted of cDNA or gDNA derived from T cells, B-cell-depleted T cells, or PBMCs. The repertoires were released in a freely available public database intended as a resource for research on the immune response to SARS-CoV-2. Sample metadata almost always included a de-identified subject ID, COVID-19 status, age in years and sex. The samples were drawn from two sources: the first 160 participants of the ongoing ImmuneRACE study, and 1,000 to 1,500 subjects contributed by 6 global collaborators.

In Seattle, one collaborating source enrolled patients while the infection was active and tracked those patients longitudinally over the course of disease. Whole blood was collected in K2EDTA tubes by collaborating institutions according to the institutions' own protocols. For TCRbeta analysis, collaborator samples were shipped as frozen whole blood, as isolated PBMCs, or as DNA extracted from either sample type. TCRbeta CDR3 regions were amplified from genomic DNA using the immunoSEQ Assay, a bias-controlled multiplex PCR. In the source study's methods: The number of nucleated cells in each sample was estimated by amplification of reference gene primers within the assay. To quantify the absolute abundance of each unique TCRbeta CDR3 rearrangement, sequence reads were collapsed and filtered. For each sample, productive Simpson clonality was calculated as the square root of Simpson's diversity index across productive rearrangements. The source is immuneACCESS, and TCRdb retained only in-frame sequences with V and J called. Part of the clones is not carried over; for the studies checked, unresolved V genes explain less than half of this, and the remainder is unexplained. The DNA gave D and trimming, while V, J and clone size come from that table. The sample table holds about 430,000 clones, of which 85% to 90% were seen once. Clones ranked in the top ten supply 0.7% to 0.85% of the sample.

The CDR3 contains 13 residues, cysteine and phenylalanine counted. Only the CDR3 part of the read is kept: 39 bases, read in frame from the first base. V is pruned by 1 base and J by 5 bases, leaving 2 bases of the junction without a gene match. CDR1 and CDR2 were assigned from the germline V gene as SGHRS and YFSETQ. Study-level results and caveats: The quantity of clinical and demographic metadata differed by source and by participant and was supplied without curation.

On this clone: Its antigen is unknown. No much larger clone is present one base from it, and per-base qualities are unavailable. The same CDR3 arises from other DNA sequences in this sample as well.

This sequence uses TRBV5-1 and TRBJ2-5, and 7 bases in between align with TRBD2. The TCR comes from a man between 18 and 35 years old with COVID-19, enrolled during active disease. The specimen sequenced was peripheral blood. CDR3 protein: CASSLRGEETQYF. The DNA sequence follows: TGCGCCAGCAGCTTGCGGGGGGAGGAGACCCAGTACTTC.